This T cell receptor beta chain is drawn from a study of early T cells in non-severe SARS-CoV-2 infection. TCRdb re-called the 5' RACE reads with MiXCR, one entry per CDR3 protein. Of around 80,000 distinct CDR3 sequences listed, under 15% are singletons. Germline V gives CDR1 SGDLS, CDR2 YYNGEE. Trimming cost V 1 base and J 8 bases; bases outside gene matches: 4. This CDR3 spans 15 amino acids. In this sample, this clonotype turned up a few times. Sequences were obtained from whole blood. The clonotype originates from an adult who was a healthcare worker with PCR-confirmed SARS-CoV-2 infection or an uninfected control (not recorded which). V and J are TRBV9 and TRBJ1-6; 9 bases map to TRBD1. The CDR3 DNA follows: TGTGCCAGCAGCGTAACCGGGACAGGGTATTCACCCCTCCACTTT. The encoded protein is CASSVTGTGYSPLHF.